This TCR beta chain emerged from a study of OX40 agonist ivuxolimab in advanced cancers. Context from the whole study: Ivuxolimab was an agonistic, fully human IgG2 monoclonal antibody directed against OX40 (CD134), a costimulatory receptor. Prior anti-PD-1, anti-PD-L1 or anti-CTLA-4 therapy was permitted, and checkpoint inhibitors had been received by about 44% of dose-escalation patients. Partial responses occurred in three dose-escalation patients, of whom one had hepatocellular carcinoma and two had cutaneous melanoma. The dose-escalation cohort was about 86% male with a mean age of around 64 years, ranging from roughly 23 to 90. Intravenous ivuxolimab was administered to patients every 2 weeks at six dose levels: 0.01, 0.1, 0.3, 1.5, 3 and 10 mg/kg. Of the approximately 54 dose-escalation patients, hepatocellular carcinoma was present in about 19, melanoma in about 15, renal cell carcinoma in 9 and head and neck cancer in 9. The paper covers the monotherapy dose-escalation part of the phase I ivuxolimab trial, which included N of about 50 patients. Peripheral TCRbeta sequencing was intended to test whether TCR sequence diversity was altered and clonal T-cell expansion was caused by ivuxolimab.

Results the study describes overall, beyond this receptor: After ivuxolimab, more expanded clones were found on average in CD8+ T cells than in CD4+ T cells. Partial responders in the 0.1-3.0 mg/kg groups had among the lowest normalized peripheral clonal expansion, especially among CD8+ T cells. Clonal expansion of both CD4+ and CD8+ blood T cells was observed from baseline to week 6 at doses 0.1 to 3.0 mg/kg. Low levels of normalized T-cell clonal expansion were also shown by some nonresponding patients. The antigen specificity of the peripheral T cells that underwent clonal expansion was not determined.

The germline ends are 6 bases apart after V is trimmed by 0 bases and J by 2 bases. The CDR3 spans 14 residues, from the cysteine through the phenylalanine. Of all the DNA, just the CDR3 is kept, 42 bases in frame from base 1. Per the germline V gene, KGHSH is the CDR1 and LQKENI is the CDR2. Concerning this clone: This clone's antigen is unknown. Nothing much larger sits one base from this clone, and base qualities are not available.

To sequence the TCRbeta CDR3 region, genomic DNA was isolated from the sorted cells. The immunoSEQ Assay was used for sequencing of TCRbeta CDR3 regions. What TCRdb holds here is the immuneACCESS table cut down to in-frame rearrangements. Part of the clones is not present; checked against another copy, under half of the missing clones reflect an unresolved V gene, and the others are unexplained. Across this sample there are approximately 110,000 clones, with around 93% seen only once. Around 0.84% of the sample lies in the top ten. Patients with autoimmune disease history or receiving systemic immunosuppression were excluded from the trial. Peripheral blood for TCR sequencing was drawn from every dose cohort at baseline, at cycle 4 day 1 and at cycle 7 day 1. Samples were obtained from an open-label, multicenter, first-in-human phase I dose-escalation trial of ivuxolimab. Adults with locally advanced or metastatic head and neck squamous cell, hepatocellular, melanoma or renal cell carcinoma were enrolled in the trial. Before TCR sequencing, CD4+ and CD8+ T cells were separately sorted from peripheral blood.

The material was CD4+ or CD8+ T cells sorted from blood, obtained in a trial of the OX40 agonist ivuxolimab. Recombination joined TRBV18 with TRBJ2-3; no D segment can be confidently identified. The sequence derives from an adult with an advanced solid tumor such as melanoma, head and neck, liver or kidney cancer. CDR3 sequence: CASSPPTVTDTQYF. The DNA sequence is TGTGCCAGCTCACCACCGACGGTCACAGATACGCAGTATTTT.